A single sample is the source of the 2 T cell receptor beta chains below, sequenced in a study of cytomegalovirus exposure and HLA in healthy donors. Amplification used 60 Vbeta primers and 13 Jbeta primers. TCRdb's table, derived via immunoSEQ multiplex PCR, lists solely in-frame clones and lacks some. Counted here are 100,000 to 130,000 clones, roughly 80% occurring once; the ten biggest clones make up 2% to 2.5%. Sample: PBMCs. The receptors stem from a man aged 30 to 45 in good health and CMV-seronegative.

CDR3 loop: CASSESATNEKLFF. The DNA of the CDR3 is TGCGCCAGCAGTGAGTCCGCAACTAATGAAAAACTGTTTTTT. This chain joins TRBV10-1 and TRBJ1-4; unclear D gene. The CDR3 length is 14 residues. CDR1 WNHNN and CDR2 SYGVQD come from the germline V gene (reference sequence). The V gene lost 0 bases and the J gene lost 0 bases, with 2 bases spanning the gap.

The rearrangement joins TRBV7-2 to TRBJ2-3; D remains ambiguous. The V end lost 5 bases, the J end lost 2 bases, and 11 bases lay between the germline ends. The CDR3 length is 14 residues. Germline CDR1 and CDR2: SGHTA and FQGNSA. CDR3 bases: TGTGCCAGCAGCCCGACAACGTCCACAGATACGCAGTATTTT. Amino acids: CASSPTTSTDTQYF.